This T cell receptor beta chain was sequenced in a study of regulatory T cells in long-lasting Graves disease. Overall study findings and caveats: TRBV28, TRBJ1-2 and TRBJ2-5 were favored in persistent disease.

This clonotype has more than one count but fewer than ten. Its matching antigen is unknown. There are 15 residues in the CDR3. Losses at the gene ends were 4 bases for V and 7 bases for J; bases not matched to a gene: 7. Germline-derived CDR1 and CDR2 are SGHDN and FVKESK. Time point meaning: newly diagnosed GD, antithyroid drugs for less than 3 months. Generation of the TCR library employed RNA extracted from PBMCs. Researchers made TCR beta libraries by using iRepertoire HTBI primers and running Arm-PCR on CDR3 regions. Using its own MiXCR run on the multiplex PCR reads, TCRdb lists one record per CDR3 protein. The sample has some 490,000 distinct CDR3 sequences; around 12% are singletons. These same records also appear under a second study, on T cells in Graves' hyperthyroidism and ophthalmopathy. That source notes: Thyroid ultrasound and orbital computed tomography, with clinical symptoms and serum thyroxine and TRAb, informed diagnoses.

This TCR was sampled from a woman aged 30 to 39 with Graves disease. This chain uses TRBV14 with TRBJ1-6; 7 positions match TRBD1. The sample in question was peripheral blood mononuclear cells (PBMCs), obtained at new diagnosis, from a patient treated with antithyroid drugs. The CDR3 sequence is CASSPIDRDNSPLHF. CDR3 nucleotides: TGTGCCAGCAGCCCTATCGACAGGGACAATTCACCCCTCCACTTT.